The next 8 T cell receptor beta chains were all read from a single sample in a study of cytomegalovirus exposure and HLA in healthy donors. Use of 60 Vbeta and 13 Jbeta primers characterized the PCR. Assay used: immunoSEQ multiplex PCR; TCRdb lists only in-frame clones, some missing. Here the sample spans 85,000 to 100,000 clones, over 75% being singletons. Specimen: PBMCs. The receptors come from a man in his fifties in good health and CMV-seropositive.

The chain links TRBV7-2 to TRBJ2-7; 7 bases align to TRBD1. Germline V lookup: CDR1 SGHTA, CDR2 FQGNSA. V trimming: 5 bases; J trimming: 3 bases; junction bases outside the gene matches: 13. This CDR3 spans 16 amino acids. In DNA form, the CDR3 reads TGTGCCAGCAGCCAACACCTACTGGACAGGAGCTACGAGCAGTACTTC. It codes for CASSQHLLDRSYEQYF. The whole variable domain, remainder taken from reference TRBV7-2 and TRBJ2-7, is GAGVSQSPSNKVTEKGKDVELRCDPISGHTALYWYRQSLGQGLEFLIYFQGNSAPDKSGLPSDRFSAERTGGSVSTLTIQRTQQEDSAVYLCASSQHLLDRSYEQYFGPGTRLTVT.

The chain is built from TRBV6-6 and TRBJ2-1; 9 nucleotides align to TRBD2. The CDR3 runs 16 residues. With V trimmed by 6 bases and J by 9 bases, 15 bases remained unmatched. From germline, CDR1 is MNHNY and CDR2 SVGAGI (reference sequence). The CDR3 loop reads CASSNRVSGGGFEQFF. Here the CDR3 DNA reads TGTGCCAGCAGCAATCGGGTTAGCGGGGGCGGGTTTGAGCAGTTCTTC.

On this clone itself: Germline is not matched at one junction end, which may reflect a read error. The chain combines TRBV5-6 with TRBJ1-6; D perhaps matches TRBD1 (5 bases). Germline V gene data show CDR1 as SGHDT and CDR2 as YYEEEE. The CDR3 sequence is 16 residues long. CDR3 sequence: CASSPDGTGLNSPLNF. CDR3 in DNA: TGTGCCAGCAGCCCGGACGGGACTGGACTAAATTCACCCCTCAACTTT.

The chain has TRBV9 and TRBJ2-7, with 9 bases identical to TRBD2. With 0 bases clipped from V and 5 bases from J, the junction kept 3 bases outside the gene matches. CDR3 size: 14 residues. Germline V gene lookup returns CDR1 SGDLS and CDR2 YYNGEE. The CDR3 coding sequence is TGTGCCAGCAGCGTAGGGGGACTAGCCCACGAGCAGTACTTC. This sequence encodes CASSVGGLAHEQYF.

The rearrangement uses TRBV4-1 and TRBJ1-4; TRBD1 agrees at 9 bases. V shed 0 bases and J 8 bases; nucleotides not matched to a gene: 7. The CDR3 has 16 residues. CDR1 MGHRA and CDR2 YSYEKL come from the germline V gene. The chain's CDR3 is CASSQDSDRGSEKLFF. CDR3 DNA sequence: TGCGCCAGCAGCCAAGATTCGGACAGGGGTTCCGAAAAACTGTTTTTT.

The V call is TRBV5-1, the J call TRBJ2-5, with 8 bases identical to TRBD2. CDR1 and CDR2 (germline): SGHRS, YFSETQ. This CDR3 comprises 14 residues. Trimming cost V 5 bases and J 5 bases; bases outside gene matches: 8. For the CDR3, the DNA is TGCGCCAGCAGTACGAGCGGGGGCGCCGAGACCCAGTACTTC. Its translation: CASSTSGGAETQYF.

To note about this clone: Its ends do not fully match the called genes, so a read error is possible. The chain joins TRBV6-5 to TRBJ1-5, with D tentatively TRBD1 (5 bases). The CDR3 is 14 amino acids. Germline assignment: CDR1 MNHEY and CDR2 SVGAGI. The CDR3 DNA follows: TGTGCCAGCAGTTACGGGGGGTCCAATCAGCCCCAGAATTTT. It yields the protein CASSYGGSNQPQNF.

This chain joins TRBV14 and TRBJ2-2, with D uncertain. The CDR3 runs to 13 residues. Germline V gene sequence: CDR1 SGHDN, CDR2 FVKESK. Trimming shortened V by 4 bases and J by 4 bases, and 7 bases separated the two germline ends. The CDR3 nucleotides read TGTGCCAGCAGCCCACAAACCACCGGGGAGCTGTTTTTT. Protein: CASSPQTTGELFF. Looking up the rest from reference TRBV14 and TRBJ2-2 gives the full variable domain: EAGVTQFPSHSVIEKGQTVTLRCDPISGHDNLYWYRRVMGKEIKFLLHFVKESKQDESGMPNNRFLAERTGGTYSTLKVQPAELEDSGVYFCASSPQTTGELFFGEGSRLTVL.